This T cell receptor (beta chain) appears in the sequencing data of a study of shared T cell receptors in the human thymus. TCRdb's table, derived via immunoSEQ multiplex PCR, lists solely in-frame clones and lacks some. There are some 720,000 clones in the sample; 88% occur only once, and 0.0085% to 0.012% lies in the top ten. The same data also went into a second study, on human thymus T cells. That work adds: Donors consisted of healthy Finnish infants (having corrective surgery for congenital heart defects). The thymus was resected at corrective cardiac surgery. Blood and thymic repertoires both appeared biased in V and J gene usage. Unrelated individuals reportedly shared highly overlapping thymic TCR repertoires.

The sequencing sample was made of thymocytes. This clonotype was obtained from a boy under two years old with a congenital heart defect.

The CDR3 protein is CASSRDRGSYGYTF. Written as DNA, the CDR3 is TGTGCCAGCAGCCGTGACAGGGGATCCTATGGCTACACCTTC. This chain connects TRBV7-9 to TRBJ1-2, with 8 bases that match TRBD1. The CDR3 loop spans 14 amino acids. Germline CDR1 SEHNR, CDR2 FQNEAQ (reference sequence). The V segment lost 5 bases and the J segment 4 bases; nucleotides outside the gene matches: 6.